The 19 T cell receptor beta chains given below trace back to one sample, sequenced in a study of cytomegalovirus exposure and HLA in healthy donors. PCR used 60 Vbeta primers and 13 Jbeta primers. Assay used: immunoSEQ multiplex PCR; TCRdb lists only in-frame clones, some missing. The sample lists 150,000 to 190,000 clones, around 72% occurring once. The specimen was PBMCs. All receptors derive from a man younger than 30 in good health and CMV-seronegative.

V and J are TRBV28 and TRBJ2-5; 7 bases map to TRBD1. J lost 4 bases, V lost 1 base, and 6 bases had no gene match. This CDR3 comprises 15 residues. Germline V gene lookup returns CDR1 MDHEN and CDR2 SYDVKM. In nucleotides, the CDR3 is TGTGCCAGCAGTTTATCCTCAGGGGGTTTAGAGACCCAGTACTTC. Translating gives CASSLSSGGLETQYF. The entire variable domain, with the rest obtained from reference TRBV28 and TRBJ2-5, is as follows: DVKVTQSSRYLVKRTGEKVFLECVQDMDHENMFWYRQDPGLGLRLIYFSYDVKMKEKGDIPEGYSVSREKKERFSLILESASTNQTSMYLCASSLSSGGLETQYFGPGTRLLVL.

The rearrangement links TRBV13 to TRBJ2-1; the D gene is possibly TRBD2 (5 bases). Per germline, CDR1 PRHDT and CDR2 FYEKMQ (reference sequence). V lost 5 bases, J lost 5 bases, and 16 bases lay in between. The CDR3 covers 15 residues. CDR3 in DNA: TGTGCCAGCAGCCTGGGAGTGGGTTATAACAATGAGCAGTTCTTC. Amino acids: CASSLGVGYNNEQFF.

The V gene is TRBV19, the J gene TRBJ2-7, with D possibly TRBD2 on 6 matching bases. V was trimmed by 8 bases and J by 7 bases, leaving 12 bases between them. CDR3 size: 11 residues. From germline, CDR1 is LNHDA and CDR2 SQIVND (reference sequence). The CDR3 here is CASGPRGEQYF. The CDR3 DNA follows: TGTGCCAGTGGACCCCGGGGGGAGCAGTACTTC.

This clone was observed a single time. The CDR3 nucleotides read TGTGCCACCAGCAGAGATCATACTCCCGGGGAAGCTTTCTTT. This sequence encodes CATSRDHTPGEAFF. The chain carries TRBV15 and TRBJ1-1; D uncertain. Trimming left V 0 bases short and J 8 bases short, with 13 bases between. This CDR3 has 14 residues. The germline V gene has CDR1 LNHNV and CDR2 YYDKDF (reference sequence). Supplemented by reference TRBV15 and TRBJ1-1, the full variable domain reads DAMVIQNPRYQVTQFGKPVTLSCSQTLNHNVMYWYQQKSSQAPKLLFHYYDKDFNNEADTPDNFQSRRPNTSFCFLDIRSPGLGDTAMYLCATSRDHTPGEAFFGQGTRLTVV.

The chain combines TRBV2 with TRBJ2-2; 7 bases are shared with TRBD2. V trimming: 7 bases; J trimming: 5 bases; junction bases outside the gene matches: 10. The CDR3 runs 15 residues. Germline lookup yields CDR1 SNHLY and CDR2 FYNNEI. The CDR3 bases are TGTGCCAGCACAGAGTCTAGCGGCTCAACCGGGGAGCTGTTTTTT. This sequence encodes CASTESSGSTGELFF.

This chain joins TRBV2 and TRBJ2-7; 9 bases line up with TRBD2. The V segment lost 6 bases and the J segment 3 bases; nucleotides outside the gene matches: 6. The CDR3 runs 14 residues. CDR1 and CDR2 (germline): SNHLY, FYNNEI. CDR3 sequence reads: CASSSYSGSYEQYF. CDR3 coding DNA: TGTGCCAGCAGCTCGTATAGCGGGAGCTACGAGCAGTACTTC.

V and J are TRBV9 and TRBJ1-4; D uncertain. CDR1 is SGDLS and CDR2 is YYNGEE in the germline V gene. The CDR3 contains 13 residues. V was pared by 4 bases and J by 8 bases, with 12 bases between. The CDR3 loop reads CASSPERGEKLFF. Written as DNA, the CDR3 is TGTGCCAGCAGCCCCGAGCGGGGAGAAAAACTGTTTTTT.

This chain connects TRBV5-4 to TRBJ1-1, with D possibly matching TRBD1 (6 bases). This CDR3 has 14 residues. V gave up 0 bases and J gave up 10 bases, with 16 bases separating them. Looked up from germline, CDR1 is SGHNT and CDR2 is YYREEE (reference sequence). For the CDR3, the DNA is TGTGCCAGCAGCTTGGCCGGGGGGCGCGTAGGAGCTTTCTTT. It yields the protein CASSLAGGRVGAFF.

The rearrangement joins TRBV4-3 to TRBJ2-1, with D maybe TRBD2 (6 bases). The V end was cut by 5 bases, the J end by 10 bases, with 15 bases between. Germline CDR1 is LGHNA and CDR2 is YSLEER. The CDR3 runs 13 residues. CDR3 nucleotide sequence: TGCGCCAGCAGCAAAGTGGGCGGGGAAGAGCAGTTCTTC. This encodes CASSKVGGEEQFF.

The rearrangement links TRBV7-2 to TRBJ2-2; D possibly corresponds to TRBD2 (5 bases). The CDR3 has 15 residues. With 2 bases removed from V and 4 bases from J, the gap between germline ends came to 11 bases. CDR1 SGHTA and CDR2 FQGNSA come from the germline V gene. The CDR3 reads CASSLREFGTGELFF. CDR3 sequence (DNA): TGTGCCAGCAGCTTAAGGGAGTTCGGCACCGGGGAGCTGTTTTTT.

The V gene is TRBV5-1, the J gene TRBJ1-6, with 9 bases aligning to TRBD1. In germline, CDR1 is SGHRS, CDR2 YFSETQ. The CDR3 has 16 amino acids. Losses at the gene ends were 1 base for V and 6 bases for J; bases not matched to a gene: 5. The CDR3 is CASSLRDRERNSPLHF. The CDR3 region has the DNA TGCGCCAGCAGCTTGCGGGACAGGGAGCGTAATTCACCCCTCCACTTT. The entire variable domain, with the rest obtained from reference TRBV5-1 and TRBJ1-6, is as follows: KAGVTQTPRYLIKTRGQQVTLSCSPISGHRSVSWYQQTPGQGLQFLFEYFSETQRNKGNFPGRFSGRQFSNSRSEMNVSTLELGDSALYLCASSLRDRERNSPLHFGNGTRLTVT.

V is TRBV25-1 and J is TRBJ2-3, with TRBD1 as a possible D gene (6 bases). The V gene's germline CDR1 is MGHDK and CDR2 SYGVNS. V lost 6 bases and J 3 bases, leaving 25 bases between the germline ends. The CDR3 spans 18 residues. The CDR3 protein is CASSGTQGSGEATDTQYF. The CDR3 DNA reads TGTGCCAGCAGCGGAACCCAGGGGAGCGGAGAGGCAACAGATACGCAGTATTTT.

In its sample, this clone was seen a few times. The junction and the germline gene differ at one end; a read error may be behind it. This rearrangement joins TRBV7-9 to TRBJ2-2, with 16 bases lining up with TRBD2. In germline, CDR1 is SEHNR, CDR2 FQNEAQ (reference sequence). The CDR3 is 18 amino acids. Here the CDR3 reads CSSSPGLAGGDDTGELFF. The CDR3 DNA reads TGTTCCAGCAGTCCGGGACTAGCGGGAGGGGACGACACCGGGGAGCTGTTTTTT. Combining the CDR3 with reference TRBV7-9 and TRBJ2-2 gives the whole variable domain DTGVSQNPRHKITKRGQNVTFRCDPISEHNRLYWYRQTLGQGPEFLTYFQNEAQLEKSRLLSDRFSAERPKGSFSTLEIQRTEQGDSAMYLCSSSPGLAGGDDTGELFFGEGSRLTVL.

As concerns this clone: One end of the junction varies from germline; a read error may be responsible. The chain combines TRBV7-9 with TRBJ2-7, with 10 nucleotides matching TRBD1. Germline V gene lookup returns CDR1 SEHNR and CDR2 FQNEAQ (reference sequence). CDR3 length equals 15 residues. CDR3 residues: CSSSPGTGASYEQYF. For the CDR3, the DNA is TGTTCCAGCAGCCCCGGGACAGGGGCCTCCTACGAGCAGTACTTC.

This clone occurred once. The chain recombines TRBV19 with TRBJ1-5, with a possible D match to TRBD1 (5 bases). The germline V gene encodes CDR1 LNHDA and CDR2 SQIVND (reference sequence). The V and J ends lost 9 bases and 3 bases respectively, with 12 bases between them. The CDR3 covers 13 residues. CDR3 region: CASLGPNNQPQHF. The CDR3 DNA is TGTGCCAGCTTGGGGCCGAACAATCAGCCCCAGCATTTT. Variable domain in full (rest from reference TRBV19 and TRBJ1-5): DGGITQSPKYLFRKEGQNVTLSCEQNLNHDAMYWYRQDPGQGLRLIYYSQIVNDFQKGDIAEGYSVSREKKESFPLTVTSAQKNPTAFYLCASLGPNNQPQHFGDGTRLSIL.

The V gene is TRBV7-9, the J gene TRBJ2-3; 10 bases agree with TRBD1. The CDR3 has 15 residues. V trimming: 5 bases; J trimming: 2 bases; junction bases outside the gene matches: 4. Germline V gene lookup returns CDR1 SEHNR and CDR2 FQNEAQ (reference sequence). The CDR3 bases are TGTGCCAGCAGCCCCGGGACAGGGGACACAGATACGCAGTATTTT. It specifies CASSPGTGDTDTQYF.

The CDR3 here is CASSPSRSSNQPQHF. CDR3 coding DNA: TGTGCCAGCTCACCTTCACGGTCAAGCAATCAGCCCCAGCATTTT. The gene calls are TRBV18 and TRBJ1-5; D uncertain. Per the germline V gene, CDR1 is KGHSH and CDR2 is LQKENI. The CDR3 spans 15 residues. V was cut by 3 bases and J by 1 base, with 10 bases left in between.

This clone has just a few counts. The chain uses TRBV18 and TRBJ1-4; TRBD1 agrees at 7 bases. CDR1 and CDR2 from the germline V gene are KGHSH and LQKENI. The CDR3 contains 13 residues. The V gene end was trimmed by 3 bases and the J gene end by 6 bases; junction bases not matched to a gene: 1. CDR3 amino acids: CASSPGTDEKLFF. In nucleotides, the CDR3 is TGTGCCAGCTCACCTGGGACAGATGAAAAACTGTTTTTT.

This chain connects TRBV6-7 to TRBJ2-2, with 9 bases identical to TRBD2. TRBV6-7 belongs to the ORF category, with a function that is uncertain. The CDR3 runs 17 residues. Unmatched junction bases numbered 10, after V lost 7 bases and J lost 1 base. CDR3 in DNA: TGTGCCAGCACCCACGAGCGGGGGGCAGGGAACACCGGGGAGCTGTTTTTT. Translation gives CASTHERGAGNTGELFF.